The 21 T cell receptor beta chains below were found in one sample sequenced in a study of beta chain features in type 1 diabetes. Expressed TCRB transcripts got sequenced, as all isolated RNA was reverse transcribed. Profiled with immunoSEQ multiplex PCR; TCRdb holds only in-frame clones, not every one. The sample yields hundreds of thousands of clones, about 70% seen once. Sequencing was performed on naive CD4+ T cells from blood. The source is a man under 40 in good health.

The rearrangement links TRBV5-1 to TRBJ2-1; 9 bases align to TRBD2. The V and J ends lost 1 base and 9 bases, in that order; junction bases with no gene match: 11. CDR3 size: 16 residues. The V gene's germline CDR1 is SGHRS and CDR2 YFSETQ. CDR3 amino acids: CASSLRGQREAAEQFF. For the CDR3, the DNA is TGCGCCAGCAGCTTGAGGGGACAGCGGGAGGCTGCTGAGCAGTTCTTC. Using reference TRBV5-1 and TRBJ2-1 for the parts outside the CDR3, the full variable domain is KAGVTQTPRYLIKTRGQQVTLSCSPISGHRSVSWYQQTPGQGLQFLFEYFSETQRNKGNFPGRFSGRQFSNSRSEMNVSTLELGDSALYLCASSLRGQREAAEQFFGPGTRLTVL.

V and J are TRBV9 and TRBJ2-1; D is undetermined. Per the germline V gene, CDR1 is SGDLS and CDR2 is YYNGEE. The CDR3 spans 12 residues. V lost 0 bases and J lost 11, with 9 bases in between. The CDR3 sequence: CASSVEQTQQFF. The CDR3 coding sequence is TGTGCCAGCAGCGTAGAGCAGACGCAGCAGTTCTTC.

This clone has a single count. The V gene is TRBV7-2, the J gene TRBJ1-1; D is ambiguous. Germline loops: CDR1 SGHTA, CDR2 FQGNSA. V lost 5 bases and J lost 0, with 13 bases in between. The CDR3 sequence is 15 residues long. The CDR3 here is CASSPPEKMNTEAFF. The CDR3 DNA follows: TGTGCCAGCAGCCCCCCGGAGAAAATGAACACTGAAGCTTTCTTT.

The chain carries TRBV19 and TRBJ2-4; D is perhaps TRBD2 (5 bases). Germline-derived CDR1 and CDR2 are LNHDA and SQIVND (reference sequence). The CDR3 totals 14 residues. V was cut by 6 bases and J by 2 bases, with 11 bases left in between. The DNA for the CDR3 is TGTGCCAGTAGCGGGGTAGGGTCCAAAAACATTCAGTACTTC. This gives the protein CASSGVGSKNIQYF.

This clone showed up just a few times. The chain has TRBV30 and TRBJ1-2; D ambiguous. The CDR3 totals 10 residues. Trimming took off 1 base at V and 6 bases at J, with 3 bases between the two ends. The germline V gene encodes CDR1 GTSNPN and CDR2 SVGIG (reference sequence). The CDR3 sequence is CAWSDHGYTF. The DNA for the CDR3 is TGTGCCTGGAGTGACCATGGCTACACCTTC.

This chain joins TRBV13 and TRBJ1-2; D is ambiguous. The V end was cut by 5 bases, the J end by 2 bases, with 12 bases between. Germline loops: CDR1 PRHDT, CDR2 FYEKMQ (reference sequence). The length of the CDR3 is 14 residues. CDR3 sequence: CASSPLGRNYGYTF. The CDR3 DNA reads TGTGCCAGCAGCCCTCTAGGGAGGAACTATGGCTACACCTTC.

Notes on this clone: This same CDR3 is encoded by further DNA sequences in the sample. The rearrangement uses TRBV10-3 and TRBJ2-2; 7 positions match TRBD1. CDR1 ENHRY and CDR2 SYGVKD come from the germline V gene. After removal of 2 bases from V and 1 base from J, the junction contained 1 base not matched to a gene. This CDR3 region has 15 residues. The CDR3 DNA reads TGTGCCATCAGTGAGGGGACAGTGAACACCGGGGAGCTGTTTTTT. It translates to CAISEGTVNTGELFF.

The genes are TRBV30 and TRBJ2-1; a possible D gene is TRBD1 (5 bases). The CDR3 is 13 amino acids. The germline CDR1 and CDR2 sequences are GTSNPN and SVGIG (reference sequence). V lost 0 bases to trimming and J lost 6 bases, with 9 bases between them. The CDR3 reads CAWSVGQGNEQFF. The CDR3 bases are TGTGCCTGGAGTGTAGGCCAGGGCAATGAGCAGTTCTTC.

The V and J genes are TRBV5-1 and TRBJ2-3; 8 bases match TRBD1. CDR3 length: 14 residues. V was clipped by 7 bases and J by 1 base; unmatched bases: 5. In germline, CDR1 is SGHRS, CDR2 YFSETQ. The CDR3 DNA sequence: TGCGCCAGCGCATCGGGACAGGGCACAGATACGCAGTATTTT. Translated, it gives CASASGQGTDTQYF.

The CDR3 here is CASSFPGPTDTQYF. CDR3 bases: TGCGCCAGCAGCTTCCCGGGACCCACAGATACGCAGTATTTT. The J gene is TRBJ2-3, the V gene TRBV5-1; tentatively, D is TRBD1 or TRBD2 (5 bases each). CDR3 length: 14 amino acids. Trimming stripped 2 bases from V and 2 bases from J, with 9 bases between. CDR1 and CDR2 (germline): SGHRS, YFSETQ.

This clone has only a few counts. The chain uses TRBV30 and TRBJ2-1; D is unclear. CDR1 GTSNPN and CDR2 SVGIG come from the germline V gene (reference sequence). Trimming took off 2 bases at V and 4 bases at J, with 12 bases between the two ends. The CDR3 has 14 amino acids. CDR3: CAWSRLRTYNEQFF. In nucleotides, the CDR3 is TGTGCCTGGAGTCGACTGCGAACGTACAATGAGCAGTTCTTC.

CDR3 protein: CATSRTAGGRETQYF. The CDR3, as DNA: TGTGCCACCAGCAGAACGGCCGGAGGACGTGAGACCCAGTACTTC. The chain is built from TRBV15 and TRBJ2-5, with D perhaps matching TRBD2 (5 bases). Trimming shortened V by 2 bases and J by 5 bases, and 15 bases separated the two germline ends. The germline V gene encodes CDR1 LNHNV and CDR2 YYDKDF (reference sequence). This CDR3 is built from 15 residues.

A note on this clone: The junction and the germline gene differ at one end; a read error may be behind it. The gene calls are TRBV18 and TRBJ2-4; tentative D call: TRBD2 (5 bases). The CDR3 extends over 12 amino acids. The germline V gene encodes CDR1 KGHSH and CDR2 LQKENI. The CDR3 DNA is TGTGCCAGCTCACCGGAGAGGGCTCTCTGGAACTTC. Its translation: CASSPERALWNF.

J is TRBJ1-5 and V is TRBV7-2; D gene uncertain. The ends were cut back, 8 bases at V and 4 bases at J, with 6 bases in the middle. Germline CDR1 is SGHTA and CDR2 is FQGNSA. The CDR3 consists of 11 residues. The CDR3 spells CASGRNQPQHF. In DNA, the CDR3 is TGTGCCAGCGGAAGGAATCAGCCCCAGCATTTT.

The CDR3 DNA reads TGTGCCAGCTCTCGCCCGACAGGGGAGCAGTACTTC. Protein sequence: CASSRPTGEQYF. The rearrangement uses TRBV6-1 and TRBJ2-7, with 7 positions matching TRBD1. Germline CDR1 and CDR2: MNHNS and SASEGT. The junction had 8 bases not matched to a gene; V was cut back by 8 bases and J by 7 bases. The CDR3 totals 12 residues.

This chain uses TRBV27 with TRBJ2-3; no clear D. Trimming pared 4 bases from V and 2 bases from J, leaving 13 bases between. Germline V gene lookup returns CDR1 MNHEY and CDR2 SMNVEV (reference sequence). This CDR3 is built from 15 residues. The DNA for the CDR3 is TGTGCCAGCAGTTCATCCCAATCCGCCACAGATACGCAGTATTTT. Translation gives CASSSSQSATDTQYF.

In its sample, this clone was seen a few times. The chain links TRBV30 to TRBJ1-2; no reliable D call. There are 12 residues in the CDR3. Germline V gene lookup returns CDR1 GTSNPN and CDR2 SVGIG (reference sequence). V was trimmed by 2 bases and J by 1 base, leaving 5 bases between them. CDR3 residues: CAWSPNNYGYTF. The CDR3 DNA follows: TGTGCCTGGAGTCCAAATAACTATGGCTACACCTTC.

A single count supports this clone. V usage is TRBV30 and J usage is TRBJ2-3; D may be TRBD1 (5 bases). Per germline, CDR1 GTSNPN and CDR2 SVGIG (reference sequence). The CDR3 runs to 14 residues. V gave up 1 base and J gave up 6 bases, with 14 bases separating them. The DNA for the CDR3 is TGTGCCTGGAGTGGGGGCCTAACGTGGGATACGCAGTATTTT. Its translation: CAWSGGLTWDTQYF.

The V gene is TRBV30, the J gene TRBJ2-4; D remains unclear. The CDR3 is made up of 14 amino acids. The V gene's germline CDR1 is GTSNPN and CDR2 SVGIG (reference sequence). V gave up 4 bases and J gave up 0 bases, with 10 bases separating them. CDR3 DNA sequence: TGTGCCTGGAACGTGTTCGGAGCCAAAAACATTCAGTACTTC. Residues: CAWNVFGAKNIQYF.

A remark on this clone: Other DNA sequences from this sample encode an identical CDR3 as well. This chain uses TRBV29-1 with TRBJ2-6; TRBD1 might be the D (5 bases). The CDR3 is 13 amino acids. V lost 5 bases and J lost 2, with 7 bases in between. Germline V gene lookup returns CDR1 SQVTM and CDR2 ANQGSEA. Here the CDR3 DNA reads TGCAGCGTTCTCAGGGCTGGGGCCAACGTCCTGACTTTC. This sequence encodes CSVLRAGANVLTF.

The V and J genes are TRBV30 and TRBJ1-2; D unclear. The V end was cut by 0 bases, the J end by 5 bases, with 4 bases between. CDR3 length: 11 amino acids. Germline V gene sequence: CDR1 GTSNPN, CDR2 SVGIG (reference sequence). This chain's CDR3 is CAWSVQYGYTF. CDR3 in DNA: TGTGCCTGGAGTGTACAGTATGGCTACACCTTC.